This T cell receptor beta chain emerged from a study of blood T cell repertoires in COVID-19. Study-level information: The origin of the acute and convalescent COVID-19 samples was the United States, Italy and Spain. The cDNA or gDNA used as material had been derived from T cells, B-cell-depleted T cells, or PBMCs.

The authors' processing: For nucleated cells, counts were estimated from reference gene primer amplification. Only in-frame clones appear in the TCRdb table, and some are missing; sequencing was by immunoSEQ multiplex PCR. The V and J calls and clone size come from that table; D and trimming were worked out from the DNA. There are under 200,000 clones in the sample; 80% to 90% occur only once, and approximately 2.6% lies in the top ten. This CDR3 comprises 15 residues. CDR1 SGHVS and CDR2 FQNEAQ come from the germline V gene. Between the trimmed V and J ends, which lost 0 bases and 4 bases, there was a span of 12 bases.

This clonotype was obtained from an elderly woman with COVID-19, enrolled during active disease. This chain links TRBV7-8 with TRBJ2-5; no clear D. Material: peripheral blood. This CDR3 reads CASSLAMTIRETQYF. The CDR3 DNA reads TGTGCCAGCAGCTTAGCGATGACAATTCGAGAGACCCAGTACTTC.